Included here is one TCR beta chain sequence, with context. Antigen unknown. This sample stems from a study of cytomegalovirus exposure and HLA in healthy donors. Whole-study context: In terms of ancestry, the Caucasian-associated cluster contained roughly 80% of the approximately 400 genotyped donors.

It was with 60 Vbeta and 13 Jbeta primers that the PCR ran. The protocol was immunoSEQ multiplex PCR, while the TCRdb copy is restricted to in-frame clones and leaves out a portion. The data contain over 150,000 clones, roughly 75% of them seen just once; the ten biggest clones take up 1%. CDR1 and CDR2 (germline): SGHVS, FQNEAQ. The ends were cut back, 6 bases at V and 1 base at J, with 12 bases in the middle. The CDR3 totals 15 residues. Findings of the study overall: In vitro experiments confirmed that three CMV-associated chains were specific for CMV antigens.

Sample: PBMCs. The gene calls are TRBV7-8 and TRBJ2-2, with D maybe TRBD1 (6 bases). This TCR was recovered from a woman aged 45-60 years in good health and CMV-seropositive. CDR3 nucleotide sequence: TGTGCCAGCAGTTTCAGGGGCTTGAACACCGGGGAGCTGTTTTTT. It yields the protein CASSFRGLNTGELFF.